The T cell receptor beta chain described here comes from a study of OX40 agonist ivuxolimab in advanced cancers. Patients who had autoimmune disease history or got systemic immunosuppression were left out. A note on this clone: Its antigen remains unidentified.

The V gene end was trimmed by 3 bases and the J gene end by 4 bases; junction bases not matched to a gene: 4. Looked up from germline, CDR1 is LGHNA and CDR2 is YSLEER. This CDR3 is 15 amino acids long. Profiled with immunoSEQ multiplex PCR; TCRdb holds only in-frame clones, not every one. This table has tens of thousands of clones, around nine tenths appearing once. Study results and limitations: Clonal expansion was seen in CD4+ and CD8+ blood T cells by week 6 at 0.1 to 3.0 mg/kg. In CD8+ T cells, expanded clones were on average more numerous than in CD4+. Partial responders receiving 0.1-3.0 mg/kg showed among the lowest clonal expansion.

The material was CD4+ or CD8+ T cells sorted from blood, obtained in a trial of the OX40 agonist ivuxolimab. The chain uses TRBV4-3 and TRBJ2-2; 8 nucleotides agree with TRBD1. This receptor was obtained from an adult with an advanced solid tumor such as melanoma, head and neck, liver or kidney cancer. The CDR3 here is CASSHDRGGTGELFF. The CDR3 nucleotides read TGCGCCAGCAGCCATGACAGGGGCGGCACCGGGGAGCTGTTTTTT.